Below are 17 T cell receptor beta chains sequenced from a single sample in a study of cytomegalovirus exposure and HLA in healthy donors. Primers: 60 Vbeta forward and 13 Jbeta reverse. TCRdb keeps only in-frame clones here, not all; method: immunoSEQ multiplex PCR. The table records under 200,000 clones, roughly 76% of them present only once. Input material: PBMCs. The receptors were gathered from a human donor in good health.

This chain joins TRBV6-6 and TRBJ2-5; 8 bases are shared with TRBD2. The germline V gene encodes CDR1 MNHNY and CDR2 SVGAGI (reference sequence). J was trimmed by 1 base and V by 6 bases; bases with no gene match: 4. This CDR3 is 14 amino acids long. This CDR3 is CASRRTSFQETQYF. The CDR3 nucleotides read TGTGCCAGCAGGAGGACTAGCTTCCAAGAGACCCAGTACTTC.

This clone was counted between two and nine times. The chain combines TRBV7-2 with TRBJ1-1; 10 nucleotides match TRBD1. Per germline, CDR1 SGHTA and CDR2 FQGNSA. The CDR3 is 16 amino acids. Losses at the gene ends were 5 bases for V and 1 base for J; bases not matched to a gene: 7. As DNA, the CDR3 is TGTGCCAGCAGCCTTGGGACAGGGGCCGAGAACACTGAAGCTTTCTTT. Protein sequence: CASSLGTGAENTEAFF.

The chain links TRBV5-1 to TRBJ2-7; perhaps TRBD2 as D (5 bases). From germline, CDR1 is SGHRS and CDR2 YFSETQ. This CDR3 is built from 14 residues. Between the trimmed V and J ends, which lost 0 bases and 7 bases, there was a span of 14 bases. The CDR3 is CASSLGASPGEQYF. DNA for the CDR3: TGCGCCAGCAGCTTGGGCGCGTCACCGGGGGAGCAGTACTTC. The complete variable domain, with remaining parts taken from reference TRBV5-1 and TRBJ2-7, reads KAGVTQTPRYLIKTRGQQVTLSCSPISGHRSVSWYQQTPGQGLQFLFEYFSETQRNKGNFPGRFSGRQFSNSRSEMNVSTLELGDSALYLCASSLGASPGEQYFGPGTRLTVT.

The V and J genes are TRBV6-5 and TRBJ2-1; 8 bases map to TRBD2. The V segment lost 4 bases and the J segment 6 bases; nucleotides outside the gene matches: 11. Germline V CDR1 and CDR2: MNHEY, SVGAGI. CDR3 length: 16 residues. CDR3 nucleotide sequence: TGTGCCAGCAGTTCAAAACCGGGACTAGGTCTCAATGAGCAGTTCTTC. Translation: CASSSKPGLGLNEQFF.

Only one count was recorded for this clone. The V gene is TRBV2, the J gene TRBJ2-2, with 10 positions matching TRBD1. Germline V gene data show CDR1 as SNHLY and CDR2 as FYNNEI. This CDR3 is 16 amino acids long. The trim removed 6 bases at V and 6 bases at J, leaving 10 bases unmatched. The CDR3 DNA follows: TGTGCCAGCAGGGAAAAGACAGGGGGCGGCCCCGGGGAGCTGTTTTTT. It specifies CASREKTGGGPGELFF.

The chain links TRBV18 to TRBJ1-3, with TRBD1 matching 7 bases. Germline CDR1 is KGHSH and CDR2 is LQKENI. The CDR3 has 17 amino acids. The J segment lost 6 bases and the V segment lost 0 bases, leaving 11 bases of the junction unmatched. The CDR3 spells CASSPPERGLSENTIYF. CDR3 coding DNA: TGTGCCAGCTCACCACCGGAAAGGGGGCTGAGCGAAAACACCATATATTTT.

This clone was detected a few times. The genes are TRBV27 and TRBJ2-4; possibly TRBD1 for D (5 bases). V lost 9 bases and J 8 bases, leaving 17 bases between the germline ends. CDR1 MNHEY and CDR2 SMNVEV come from the germline V gene (reference sequence). The CDR3 runs to 13 residues. The CDR3 bases are TGTGCCAGTAGGGGCAGGGCTCTAGACATTCAGTACTTC. This translates into CASRGRALDIQYF.

V and J are TRBV11-2 and TRBJ2-5; D possibly corresponds to TRBD2 (6 bases). The V and J ends lost 1 base and 1 base respectively, with 10 bases between them. This CDR3 is built from 15 residues. Germline CDR1 SGHAT, CDR2 FQNNGV. CDR3 sequence: CASSLAGEIQETQYF. DNA for the CDR3: TGTGCCAGCAGCTTAGCGGGGGAAATCCAAGAGACCCAGTACTTC.

The DNA for the CDR3 is TGTGCCAGCAGCAATAGCGGGGTCCCTGAGCGTGAGCAGTTCTTC. Translated, it gives CASSNSGVPEREQFF. The chain links TRBV5-4 to TRBJ2-1; 8 bases are a match to TRBD2. The CDR3 runs to 15 residues. The junction had 12 bases not matched to a gene; V was cut back by 4 bases and J by 9 bases. In germline, CDR1 is SGHNT, CDR2 YYREEE (reference sequence).

This clone was found once. The genes are TRBV9 and TRBJ2-7, with 9 positions matching TRBD2. Trimming at V came to 3 bases and at J to 2 bases, leaving 6 bases not matched to a gene. Germline loops: CDR1 SGDLS, CDR2 YYNGEE. This CDR3 has 15 amino acids. This CDR3 reads CASSETIAGAYEQYF. The CDR3 DNA sequence: TGTGCCAGCAGCGAAACGATAGCGGGGGCCTACGAGCAGTACTTC.

A few counts support this clone. The chain joins TRBV15 to TRBJ2-7; TRBD2 agrees at 9 bases. Germline CDR1 LNHNV, CDR2 YYDKDF (reference sequence). CDR3 length equals 15 residues. The trim removed 6 bases at V and 5 bases at J, leaving 11 bases unmatched. CDR3 protein: CATRKSGGPLDEQYF. In DNA, the CDR3 is TGTGCCACCAGGAAAAGCGGGGGGCCTCTCGACGAGCAGTACTTC.

This clone came up a few times. An end of the junction differs from the germline gene, which may be a read error. The CDR3 loop reads CASNLQGTGGEAFF. CDR3 DNA sequence: TGTGCCAGCAACTTACAGGGGACAGGGGGGGAAGCTTTCTTT. V gene TRBV11-2 combines with J gene TRBJ1-1; 11 nucleotides line up with TRBD1. This CDR3 contains 14 residues. CDR1 is SGHAT, CDR2 FQNNGV, per germline.

DNA for the CDR3: TGTGCCAGCAGCTTAGTTGCAGGGGGATTCTATGGCTACACCTTC. It is translated as CASSLVAGGFYGYTF. The chain recombines TRBV7-9 with TRBJ1-2; 7 nucleotides agree with TRBD1. J lost 4 bases, V lost 1 base, and 6 bases had no gene match. This CDR3 is built from 15 residues. The V gene's germline CDR1 is SEHNR and CDR2 FQNEAQ (reference sequence).

CDR3 sequence (DNA): TGTGCCAGCAGACGAGGACTAGCGGGCACAGATACGCAGTATTTT. Protein: CASRRGLAGTDTQYF. This chain uses TRBV6-1 with TRBJ2-3, with 10 bases that match TRBD2. After removal of 6 bases from V and 1 base from J, the junction contained 4 bases not matched to a gene. Germline V gene data show CDR1 as MNHNS and CDR2 as SASEGT. The CDR3 runs 15 residues.

The V and J genes are TRBV7-9 and TRBJ1-6; 7 bases align to TRBD1. V gave up 5 bases and J gave up 7 bases; unmatched junction bases: 8. Germline assignment: CDR1 SEHNR and CDR2 FQNEAQ (reference sequence). This CDR3 spans 15 amino acids. The DNA of the CDR3 is TGTGCCAGCAGCCTAGAAACAGGGGTGAATTCACCCCTCCACTTT. It is translated as CASSLETGVNSPLHF. The entire variable domain, with the rest obtained from reference TRBV7-9 and TRBJ1-6, is as follows: DTGVSQNPRHKITKRGQNVTFRCDPISEHNRLYWYRQTLGQGPEFLTYFQNEAQLEKSRLLSDRFSAERPKGSFSTLEIQRTEQGDSAMYLCASSLETGVNSPLHFGNGTRLTVT.

Of note for this clone: This sample includes further DNA sequences coding for the same CDR3. The chain combines TRBV19 with TRBJ1-2; tentative D call: TRBD1 (5 bases). This CDR3 has 13 residues. V was clipped by 6 bases and J by 4 bases, with 12 bases between them. CDR1 is LNHDA and CDR2 is SQIVND in the germline V gene (reference sequence). As DNA, the CDR3 is TGTGCCAGTAGCCCGGGCGGGACCTATGGCTACACCTTC. Amino acid sequence: CASSPGGTYGYTF. The whole variable domain, filled in from reference TRBV19 and TRBJ1-2, reads DGGITQSPKYLFRKEGQNVTLSCEQNLNHDAMYWYRQDPGQGLRLIYYSQIVNDFQKGDIAEGYSVSREKKESFPLTVTSAQKNPTAFYLCASSPGGTYGYTFGSGTRLTVV.

The rearrangement links TRBV10-2 to TRBJ2-3; 9 bases match TRBD2. The CDR3 is 14 amino acids. Germline V gene data show CDR1 as WSHSY and CDR2 as SAAADI. V trimming: 8 bases; J trimming: 6 bases; junction bases outside the gene matches: 9. CDR3: CASSWGSGGDTQYF. The CDR3 DNA is TGCGCCAGCTCCTGGGGGAGCGGGGGGGATACGCAGTATTTT.